The rows below give T cell receptor beta chains drawn from one sample of a study of blood T cell repertoires in COVID-19. Sequenced by immunoSEQ multiplex PCR; TCRdb stores in-frame clones only, minus some. The sample records about 62,000 clones, roughly 86% being singletons. The sample taken for sequencing was peripheral blood. The receptors stem from a man aged 65 to 85 with acute or convalescent COVID-19. Each CDR3 is given with its conserved first and last residue. D genes are given only for firm matches. Clone size, where shown, is once, few, many, or a class for clones that have expanded.

j_call,v_call,cdr3_length,clone_size,d_call,cdr3_aa,cdr3_nt
TRBJ2-3,TRBV30,14,NA,NA,CALESTGSTDTQYF,TGTGCCCTGGAGTCGACAGGTAGCACAGATACGCAGTATTTT
TRBJ2-5,TRBV19,18,NA,TRBD2,CASRQLGLAGGPGETQYF,TGTGCCAGCAGGCAGCTGGGACTAGCGGGAGGGCCTGGAGAGACCCAGTACTTC
TRBJ2-5,TRBV29-1,13,NA,NA,CSVATGSPETQYF,TGCAGCGTTGCTACAGGAAGCCCAGAGACCCAGTACTTC
TRBJ1-3,TRBV11-2,16,NA,NA,CASSLRKEVSGNTIYF,TGTGCCAGCAGCTTAAGAAAGGAGGTCTCTGGAAACACCATATATTTT
TRBJ2-3,TRBV9,14,NA,TRBD2,CASGTSGSTDTQYF,TGTGCATCAGGGACTAGCGGAAGCACAGATACGCAGTATTTT
TRBJ1-5,TRBV6-6,14,once,NA,CASCQDRPNQPQHF,TGTGCCAGCTGTCAAGACAGGCCTAATCAGCCCCAGCATTTT
TRBJ2-2,TRBV5-4,18,NA,NA,CASSLSGLLAQLAGELFF,TGTGCCAGCAGCTTGTCAGGCCTACTAGCACAATTGGCCGGGGAGCTGTTTTTT
TRBJ2-1,TRBV24-1,17,NA,TRBD1,CATSTTHWDSHYNEQFF,TGTGCCACCAGTACCACCCACTGGGACAGCCACTACAATGAGCAGTTCTTC
TRBJ2-7,TRBV11-2,15,NA,NA,CASSTRPTGIYEQYF,TGTGCCAGCAGCACAAGGCCGACAGGCATCTACGAGCAGTACTTC
TRBJ1-1,TRBV5-1,14,NA,TRBD1,CASSLAGTADEAFF,TGCGCCAGCAGCTTGGCCGGGACAGCCGATGAAGCTTTCTTT
TRBJ1-1,TRBV5-1,15,NA,TRBD1,CASSLVLGQASEAFF,TGCGCCAGCAGCTTGGTTCTTGGACAGGCATCCGAAGCTTTCTTT
TRBJ2-2,TRBV14,13,NA,TRBD1,CASSRQGNGELFF,TGTGCCAGCAGCCGACAGGGAAACGGGGAGCTGTTTTTT
TRBJ2-7,TRBV5-6,12,NA,NA,CASSRVASGQYF,TGTGCCAGCAGCCGAGTAGCGAGCGGGCAGTACTTC
TRBJ2-7,TRBV9,13,NA,TRBD1,CASSPRTGSEQYF,TGTGCCAGCAGCCCACGGACAGGGAGCGAGCAGTACTTC
TRBJ2-2,TRBV2,13,few,NA,CASSEHNTGELFF,TGTGCCAGCAGTGAACATAACACCGGGGAGCTGTTTTTT